This TCR beta chain was sequenced for a study of metastatic and nonmetastatic thyroid tumors. About the research overall: Samples came from malignant and benign thyroid patients, and repertoires were compared across blood and tumor or nodule tissue.

Per the germline V gene, CDR1 is SNHLY and CDR2 is FYNNEI. This CDR3 is 17 amino acids long. As processed by the authors: To classify distant metastasis in papillary thyroid cancer, a model was built from CDR3 differences across clinicopathological groups. TCRdb redid the clone calls on the PCR reads using MiXCR. None of the V and J calls come from the authors' own analysis; TCRdb made them. The data show about 28,000 clones, 3.7% seen once. Study outcomes and limitations: Versus benign nodules, malignant thyroid tumors reportedly had significantly higher TCR beta diversity, in blood and tumor.

Thyroid surgery was performed in patients who had received no treatment beforehand. Turning to this clone: Its antigen is undetermined. One end of the junction fails to match germline, which may point to a read error. The sample carries other DNA sequences with the same CDR3.

This sequence originates from a male donor with papillary thyroid cancer or a benign thyroid nodule (not recorded which). Some clones in this sample may be carry-over from other donors' samples. Sequencing input: blood. The chain combines TRBV2 with TRBJ2-5, with D perhaps being TRBD1 or TRBD2 (6 bases each). The CDR3: CASSVRAGGGLQETQYF. The CDR3 DNA follows: TGTGCCAGCAGCGTTCGCGCAGGAGGGGGGCTCCAAGAGACACAGTACTTC.